A selection of T cell receptor beta chains follows, all from one sample in a study of regulatory T cells in long-lasting Graves disease. One entry per CDR3 protein, called by TCRdb with MiXCR from the multiplex PCR reads. Seen here are about 400,000 distinct CDR3 sequences, 15% to 19% observed once, and the top ten hold 20% to 25%. The source material was peripheral blood mononuclear cells (PBMCs), sampled at new diagnosis, from a patient treated with antithyroid drugs. These receptors were taken from a female donor with Graves disease. Each CDR3 is given with its conserved first and last residue. Each record gives: V gene, clone size, J gene, D gene, CDR3 DNA, CDR3 protein. The D gene is left open where the match is weak. The size field is filled for only some rows; it gives once, few, many or a size class.

V gene: TRBV20-1
clone size: many
J gene: TRBJ2-3
D gene: TRBD2
CDR3 DNA: TGCAGTGCTACCGGGACTACCTCCCCGGGTGCCACAGATACGCAGTATTTT
CDR3 protein: CSATGTTSPGATDTQYF

V gene: TRBV11-2
clone size: few
J gene: TRBJ1-3
D gene: .
CDR3 DNA: TGTGCCAGCAGCTTACATATGGGTTCGAACACCATATATTTT
CDR3 protein: CASSLHMGSNTIYF

V gene: TRBV3-1
clone size: .
J gene: TRBJ1-2
D gene: .
CDR3 DNA: TGTGCCAGCAGCCAAGGAAAGGGTTCGGGAGGCTACACCTTC
CDR3 protein: CASSQGKGSGGYTF

V gene: TRBV7-9
clone size: many
J gene: TRBJ2-7
D gene: .
CDR3 DNA: TGTGCCAGCAGCCTCCGGGACTCACCCTCCTACGAGCAGTACTTC
CDR3 protein: CASSLRDSPSYEQYF

V gene: TRBV20-1
clone size: .
J gene: TRBJ2-1
D gene: .
CDR3 DNA: TGCAGTGCTAGAACCACCCCCGGGACAAGCTCCTACAATGAGCAGTTCTTC
CDR3 protein: CSARTTPGTSSYNEQFF

V gene: TRBV4-3
clone size: few
J gene: TRBJ2-1
D gene: .
CDR3 DNA: TGCGCCAGCAGCCGAGAGGGGAGCGGAGAGAATGAGCAGTTCTTC
CDR3 protein: CASSREGSGENEQFF

V gene: TRBV2
clone size: many
J gene: TRBJ2-5
D gene: TRBD2
CDR3 DNA: TGTGCCAGCAGTATGACTAGCGGGAGGAAACAAGAGACCCAGTACTTC
CDR3 protein: CASSMTSGRKQETQYF

V gene: TRBV28
clone size: .
J gene: TRBJ1-2
D gene: .
CDR3 DNA: TGTGCCAGCAGCCAGGAAGGGTATGACTATGGCTACACCTTC
CDR3 protein: CASSQEGYDYGYTF

V gene: TRBV20-1
clone size: .
J gene: TRBJ2-3
D gene: TRBD2
CDR3 DNA: TGCAGTGCTTCTTGGGGCGGGGGGGCAAATACGCAGTATTTT
CDR3 protein: CSASWGGGANTQYF

V gene: TRBV11-2
clone size: many
J gene: TRBJ2-1
D gene: .
CDR3 DNA: TGTGCCAGCAGCTTAGACGGGACCCCCTCGAATGAGCAGTTCTTC
CDR3 protein: CASSLDGTPSNEQFF

V gene: TRBV5-1
clone size: many
J gene: TRBJ2-1
D gene: .
CDR3 DNA: TGCGCCAGCAGCTTGCTGGGATACTACAATGAGCAGTTCTTC
CDR3 protein: CASSLLGYYNEQFF

V gene: TRBV7-2
clone size: .
J gene: TRBJ2-5
D gene: TRBD1
CDR3 DNA: TGTGCCAGCAGCCCCAGACAGGGGCTCAATGAAGAGACCCAGTACTTC
CDR3 protein: CASSPRQGLNEETQYF

V gene: TRBV28
clone size: many
J gene: TRBJ1-2
D gene: .
CDR3 DNA: TGTGCCAGCGGTTACAGCTCTCCTAACTATGGCTACACCTTC
CDR3 protein: CASGYSSPNYGYTF

V gene: TRBV29-1
clone size: many
J gene: TRBJ1-1
D gene: .
CDR3 DNA: TGCAGCGTTGAACAGGGGTTAATCTCCGGAGAAGCTTTCTTT
CDR3 protein: CSVEQGLISGEAFF

V gene: TRBV18
clone size: .
J gene: TRBJ1-2
D gene: .
CDR3 DNA: TGTGCCAGCTCACCAGGGACACGGAGTGTTTGGGACTACACCTTC
CDR3 protein: CASSPGTRSVWDYTF

V gene: TRBV30
clone size: many
J gene: TRBJ2-1
D gene: TRBD2
CDR3 DNA: TGTGCCTGGACAGGACTAGCGGGAGGCAATGAGCAGTTCTTC
CDR3 protein: CAWTGLAGGNEQFF

V gene: TRBV27
clone size: many
J gene: TRBJ2-7
D gene: .
CDR3 DNA: TGTGCCAGCAGTTTACGGGACTCGGAAATCTACGAGCAGTACTTC
CDR3 protein: CASSLRDSEIYEQYF

V gene: TRBV10-3
clone size: .
J gene: TRBJ1-5
D gene: .
CDR3 DNA: TGTGCCATCAGTGAGGGACAGAAAAATCAGCCCCGGCATTTT
CDR3 protein: CAISEGQKNQPRHF

V gene: TRBV7-6
clone size: few
J gene: TRBJ2-7
D gene: .
CDR3 DNA: TGTGCCAGCAGCGGCCCCTTGAGCGAGCAGTACTTC
CDR3 protein: CASSGPLSEQYF

V gene: TRBV10-3
clone size: few
J gene: TRBJ2-2
D gene: TRBD2
CDR3 DNA: TGTGCCATCAGTGAGGACGAAGCGGGGGGAAACACCGGGGAGCTGTTTTTT
CDR3 protein: CAISEDEAGGNTGELFF

V gene: TRBV11-3
clone size: many
J gene: TRBJ1-1
D gene: .
CDR3 DNA: TGTGCCAGCAGCCTCCGACCCCCGGCGCGGGTAGAAGGCACTGAAGCTTTCTTT
CDR3 protein: CASSLRPPARVEGTEAFF

V gene: TRBV5-4
clone size: few
J gene: TRBJ1-2
D gene: .
CDR3 DNA: TGTGCCAGCAGCTTGGCGCAGGGGAGGTTCGGCTACACCTTC
CDR3 protein: CASSLAQGRFGYTF

V gene: TRBV18
clone size: many
J gene: TRBJ1-1
D gene: .
CDR3 DNA: TGTGCCAGCTCACCAACAGGGTTTGACTCTGAAGCTTTCTTT
CDR3 protein: CASSPTGFDSEAFF

V gene: TRBV9
clone size: .
J gene: TRBJ2-2
D gene: .
CDR3 DNA: TGTGCCAGCAGCGTAGTTCACGGGGAGCTGTTTTTT
CDR3 protein: CASSVVHGELFF

V gene: TRBV12-3/TRBV12-4
clone size: .
J gene: TRBJ2-1
D gene: TRBD1
CDR3 DNA: TGTGCCAGCAGTCCAGGGATTACAGGGGAGAATGAGCAGTTCTTC
CDR3 protein: CASSPGITGENEQFF

V gene: TRBV28
clone size: many
J gene: TRBJ1-5
D gene: .
CDR3 DNA: TGTGCCAGCAGCTTAACGTCAGGGAATCATAATCAGCCCCAGCATTTT
CDR3 protein: CASSLTSGNHNQPQHF

V gene: TRBV12-5
clone size: .
J gene: TRBJ1-1
D gene: .
CDR3 DNA: TGTGCTAGTGGTTTAAGCAGGGCTCGGGCTTTCTTT
CDR3 protein: CASGLSRARAFF

V gene: TRBV6-1
clone size: few
J gene: TRBJ2-4
D gene: .
CDR3 DNA: TGTGCCAGCAGTGAAAGGACAGGGAGGGACAAAAACATTCAGTACTTC
CDR3 protein: CASSERTGRDKNIQYF

V gene: TRBV5-5
clone size: many
J gene: TRBJ1-1
D gene: .
CDR3 DNA: TGTGCCAGCAGTCGGGTCCAAGACGGTGAAGCTTTCTTT
CDR3 protein: CASSRVQDGEAFF

V gene: TRBV12-3/TRBV12-4
clone size: many
J gene: TRBJ2-3
D gene: .
CDR3 DNA: TGTGCCAGCAGAGCCCCCACAGATACGCAGTATTTT
CDR3 protein: CASRAPTDTQYF

V gene: TRBV2
clone size: .
J gene: TRBJ2-7
D gene: .
CDR3 DNA: TGTGCCAGCAGTGACGGGGGGGGACAGGGTTCCTACGAGCAGTACTTC
CDR3 protein: CASSDGGGQGSYEQYF

V gene: TRBV12-3/TRBV12-4
clone size: many
J gene: TRBJ1-1
D gene: .
CDR3 DNA: TGTGCCAGCAGTTTAAAGCACACTGAAGCTTTCTTT
CDR3 protein: CASSLKHTEAFF

V gene: TRBV24-1
clone size: .
J gene: TRBJ1-3
D gene: .
CDR3 DNA: TGTGCCACCAGTGATTCGTGGAGCTCTGGAAACACCATATATTTT
CDR3 protein: CATSDSWSSGNTIYF

V gene: TRBV28
clone size: many
J gene: TRBJ1-6
D gene: TRBD1
CDR3 DNA: TGTGCCAGCAGTTACACGACAGGGAGCAATTCACCCCTCCACTTT
CDR3 protein: CASSYTTGSNSPLHF

V gene: TRBV6-1
clone size: .
J gene: TRBJ2-3
D gene: TRBD2
CDR3 DNA: TGTGCCAGCCGGCGGGGGGAGGCAGATACGCAGTATTTT
CDR3 protein: CASRRGEADTQYF

V gene: TRBV20-1
clone size: many
J gene: TRBJ2-1
D gene: .
CDR3 DNA: TGCAGTGCTAGAGTTTCGTTGCCCGACTCCTACAATGAGCAGTTCTTC
CDR3 protein: CSARVSLPDSYNEQFF

V gene: TRBV5-4
clone size: .
J gene: TRBJ2-2
D gene: TRBD2
CDR3 DNA: TGTGCCAGCGGCCGTAGTACGGGGGGTACGAACACCGGGGAGCTGTTTTTT
CDR3 protein: CASGRSTGGTNTGELFF

V gene: TRBV2
clone size: many
J gene: TRBJ1-4
D gene: TRBD1
CDR3 DNA: TGTGCCAGCAGTCAACCCCTACAGACAGGGAGGGAAAAACTGTTTTTT
CDR3 protein: CASSQPLQTGREKLFF

V gene: TRBV6-5
clone size: .
J gene: TRBJ1-1
D gene: TRBD1
CDR3 DNA: TGTGCCAGCAGTTACTCGGGGACAGGGAACACTGAAGCTTTCTTT
CDR3 protein: CASSYSGTGNTEAFF

V gene: TRBV20-1
clone size: many
J gene: TRBJ2-7
D gene: TRBD1
CDR3 DNA: TGCAGTGCTAGTTCTGGAGACAGGGGGCTCTACGAGCAGTACTTC
CDR3 protein: CSASSGDRGLYEQYF

V gene: TRBV20-1
clone size: many
J gene: TRBJ2-7
D gene: TRBD2
CDR3 DNA: TGCAGTGCTAGAGATGGGGACACTAGCGGGGGGAACTACGAGCAGTACTTC
CDR3 protein: CSARDGDTSGGNYEQYF

V gene: TRBV5-6
clone size: many
J gene: TRBJ2-2
D gene: .
CDR3 DNA: TGTGCCAGCAGCTTCTGGGGTCTCCTCGCGAACACCGGGGAGCTGTTTTTT
CDR3 protein: CASSFWGLLANTGELFF

V gene: TRBV12-5
clone size: many
J gene: TRBJ1-1
D gene: TRBD1
CDR3 DNA: TGTGCTAGTGGTTTGGGACCGGGACAGCGGACGAACACTGAAGCTTTCTTT
CDR3 protein: CASGLGPGQRTNTEAFF

V gene: TRBV12-5
clone size: many
J gene: TRBJ2-1
D gene: .
CDR3 DNA: TGTGCTAGTGGATCCGGGACCACATTAAATGAGCAGTTCTTC
CDR3 protein: CASGSGTTLNEQFF